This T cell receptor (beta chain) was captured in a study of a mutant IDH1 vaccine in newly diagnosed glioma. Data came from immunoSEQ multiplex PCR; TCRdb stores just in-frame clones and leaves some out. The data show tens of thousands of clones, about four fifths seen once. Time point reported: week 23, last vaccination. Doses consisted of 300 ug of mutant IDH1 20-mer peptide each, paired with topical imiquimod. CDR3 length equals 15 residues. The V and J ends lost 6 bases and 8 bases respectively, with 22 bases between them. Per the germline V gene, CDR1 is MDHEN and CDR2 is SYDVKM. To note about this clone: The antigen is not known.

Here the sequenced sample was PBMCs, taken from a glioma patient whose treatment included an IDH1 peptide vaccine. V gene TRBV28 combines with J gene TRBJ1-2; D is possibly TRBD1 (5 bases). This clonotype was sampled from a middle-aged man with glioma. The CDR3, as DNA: TGTGCCAGCAGAACTGGGGCCGAGGGAAAAGACGGCTACACCTTC. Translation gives CASRTGAEGKDGYTF.